The rows below give T cell receptor beta chains drawn from one sample of a study of T cell repertoires in cytomegalovirus infection. These receptors' targets are unknown. TCRdb re-called the reads through MiXCR, storing one row per CDR3 protein. The sample consists of roughly 310,000 distinct CDR3 sequences, 25% to 35% of them appearing once. Sequenced material: cultured PBMCs, taken from culture after CMV antigen stimulation. These TCRs come from a human donor in good health (CMV status not recorded). Some clones in this sample may be carry-over from other donors' samples. Both conserved end residues are part of each CDR3. The order of the fields is CDR3 protein, J gene, CDR3 length, V gene.

CAISEDRPYEQYF TRBJ2-7 13 TRBV10-3
CSARPGGGAGYGYTF TRBJ1-2 15 TRBV20-1
CASSPFQDNEQFF TRBJ2-1 13 TRBV18
CASNQAGIQETQYF TRBJ2-5 14 TRBV2
CASSTLGASSYEQYF TRBJ2-7 15 TRBV19
CSAPRTSHGELFF TRBJ2-2 13 TRBV20-1
CASSSISGSSYNEQFF TRBJ2-1 16 TRBV7-9
CASSARLAGSDTQYF TRBJ2-3 15 TRBV2
CASSLEAGSPSTDTQYF TRBJ2-3 17 TRBV7-8
CASSLPGTGGRTEAFF TRBJ1-1 16 TRBV28
CASSYPPEQQNF TRBJ2-7 12 TRBV6-2/TRBV6-3
CASSLEVGGGQGNNEQFF TRBJ2-1 18 TRBV7-2
CASNWKGTDYGYTF TRBJ1-2 14 TRBV19
CASSLKASGSYEQYF TRBJ2-7 15 TRBV5-4
CASSLRGPEQFF TRBJ2-1 12 TRBV7-2
CASSKVQGQETQYF TRBJ2-5 14 TRBV7-2
CASSLGGGSGTEAFF TRBJ1-1 15 TRBV27
CASSSTPGQGSGYTF TRBJ1-2 15 TRBV7-2
CASSSPSTPSTDTQYF TRBJ2-3 16 TRBV7-2
CASSMALGGELFF TRBJ2-2 13 TRBV19
CASSLSQGRQETQYF TRBJ2-5 15 TRBV12-3/TRBV12-4
CASSPGQLNNSPLHF TRBJ1-6 15 TRBV6-1
CASSLTSGSIYEQYF TRBJ2-7 15 TRBV27
CTSGPPRPINEQFF TRBJ2-1 14 TRBV28
CASSAGTGGNTEAFF TRBJ1-1 15 TRBV5-4
CASSSSSDGTGELFF TRBJ2-2 15 TRBV11-3
CASSYSWGTQPQHF TRBJ1-5 14 TRBV6-6
CASRTDSRRAEAFF TRBJ1-1 14 TRBV7-2
CASSLGGESGNTIYF TRBJ1-3 15 TRBV28